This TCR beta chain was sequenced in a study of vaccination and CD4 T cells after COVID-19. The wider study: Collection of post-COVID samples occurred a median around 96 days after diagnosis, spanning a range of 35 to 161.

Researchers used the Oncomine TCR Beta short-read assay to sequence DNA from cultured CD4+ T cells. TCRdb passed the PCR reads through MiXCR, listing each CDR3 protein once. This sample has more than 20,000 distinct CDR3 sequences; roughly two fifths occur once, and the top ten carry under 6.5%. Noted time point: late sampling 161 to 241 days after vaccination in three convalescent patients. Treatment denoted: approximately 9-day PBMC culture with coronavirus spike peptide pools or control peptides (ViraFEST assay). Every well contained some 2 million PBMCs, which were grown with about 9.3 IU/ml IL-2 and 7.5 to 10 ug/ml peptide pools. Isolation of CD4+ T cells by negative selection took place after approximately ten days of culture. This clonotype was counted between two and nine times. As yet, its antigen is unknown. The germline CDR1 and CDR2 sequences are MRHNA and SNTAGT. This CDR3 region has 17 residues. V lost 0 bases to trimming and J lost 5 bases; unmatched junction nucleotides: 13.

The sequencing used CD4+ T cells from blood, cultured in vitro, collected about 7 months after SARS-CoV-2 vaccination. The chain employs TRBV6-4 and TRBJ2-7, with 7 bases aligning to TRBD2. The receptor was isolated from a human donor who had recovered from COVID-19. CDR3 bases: TGTGCCAGCAGTGACTCTCCAGGCGGGAGCATGTTCCACGAGCAGTACTTC. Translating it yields CASSDSPGGSMFHEQYF.